The 10 T cell receptor beta chains below all came from one sample that was sequenced in a study of human T cells and chemical hapten exposure. TCRdb reprocessed the RACE reads with MiXCR, giving one entry per CDR3 protein. Of 190,000 or so distinct CDR3 sequences listed, under 25% are singletons. The time point was: patch test 3, about 24 weeks after DPC sensitization. Noted treatment: therapeutic diphenylcyclopropenone sensitization with weekly scalp DPC. The starting material was whole blood, obtained in connection with sensitization to the hapten diphenylcyclopropenone (DPC). All receptors come from a woman between 35 and 50 years old with alopecia areata. Some clones in this sample may be carry-over from other donors' samples.

The CDR3 nucleotides read TGTGCCACCTTTAGGACAGGGCGATCTCTGAAACTGTTTTTT. This translates into CATFRTGRSLKLFF. The V gene is TRBV24-1, the J gene TRBJ1-4; TRBD1 matches 8 bases. CDR3 length: 14 residues. The V gene's germline CDR1 is KGHDR and CDR2 SFDVKD. V was pared by 9 bases and J by 11 bases, with 13 bases of the junction left unmatched.

The chain is built from TRBV7-2 and TRBJ2-4; 13 bases are shared with TRBD2. V gave up 0 bases and J gave up 7 bases; unmatched junction bases: 3. The CDR3 contains 16 residues. The germline V gene encodes CDR1 SGHTA and CDR2 FQGNSA. The CDR3 is CASSLATSGRGNIQYF. DNA of the CDR3: TGTGCCAGCAGCTTAGCAACTAGCGGGAGGGGGAACATTCAGTACTTC.

This chain connects TRBV19 to TRBJ2-1; TRBD2 might be the D (5 bases). Germline V gene data show CDR1 as LNHDA and CDR2 as SQIVND (reference sequence). The V and J ends lost 3 bases and 10 bases respectively, with 16 bases between them. The CDR3 loop spans 14 amino acids. CDR3 sequence: CASSIFRETVEQFF. The DNA for the CDR3 is TGTGCCAGTAGTATTTTTAGGGAGACGGTCGAGCAGTTCTTC.

The J gene is TRBJ2-7, the V gene TRBV10-3, with D perhaps matching TRBD1 or TRBD2 (5 bases each). The V end lost 0 bases, the J end lost 7 bases, and 10 bases lay between the germline ends. CDR1 is ENHRY and CDR2 is SYGVKD in the germline V gene. The CDR3 is 13 amino acids. CDR3 in amino acids: CAISESPGREQYF. Written as DNA, the CDR3 is TGTGCCATCAGTGAGTCACCGGGGCGGGAGCAGTACTTC.

The chain employs TRBV6-5 and TRBJ2-3; no definite D call. Germline CDR1 and CDR2: MNHEY and SVGAGI. With 0 bases removed from V and 3 bases from J, the gap between germline ends came to 10 bases. This CDR3 is built from 15 residues. The CDR3 coding sequence is TGTGCCAGCAGTTACTCGAAAATCGGGACAGATACGCAGTATTTT. Protein sequence: CASSYSKIGTDTQYF.

This clonotype was counted a few times. This chain uses TRBV29-1 with TRBJ1-3; 9 bases fit TRBD1. The germline V gene encodes CDR1 SQVTM and CDR2 ANQGSEA. The ends lost 7 bases at V and 4 bases at J; junction bases unmatched: 5. The CDR3 has 13 residues. The CDR3 region is CSATGTGGNTIYF. The CDR3 region has the DNA TGCAGCGCTACCGGGACAGGGGGAAACACCATATATTTT.

This clonotype was counted only a few times. The chain employs TRBV7-2 and TRBJ2-7; 10 bases line up with TRBD2. The germline V gene has CDR1 SGHTA and CDR2 FQGNSA. After removal of 1 base from V and 4 bases from J, the junction contained 10 bases not matched to a gene. The CDR3 covers 17 residues. CDR3 loop: CASSLVGSSGSIYEQYF. For the CDR3, the DNA is TGTGCCAGCAGCTTAGTGGGGTCTAGCGGGAGTATTTACGAGCAGTACTTC.

In this sample, this clonotype turned up a few times. This rearrangement joins TRBV14 to TRBJ2-1; 7 bases line up with TRBD2. Trimming at V came to 1 base and at J to 2 bases, leaving 8 bases not matched to a gene. Germline lookup yields CDR1 SGHDN and CDR2 FVKESK. This CDR3 is 17 amino acids long. In nucleotides, the CDR3 is TGTGCCAGCAGCCAAGTACCCGGGAGGTTCACCTACAATGAGCAGTTCTTC. This codes for CASSQVPGRFTYNEQFF.

V usage is TRBV7-9 and J usage is TRBJ2-2; D not resolved. This CDR3 contains 12 residues. Trimming shortened V by 11 bases and J by 4 bases, and 11 bases separated the two germline ends. Germline V gene sequence: CDR1 SEHNR, CDR2 FQNEAQ (reference sequence). CDR3 residues: CAFPPPTGELFF. CDR3 DNA sequence: TGTGCCTTTCCCCCTCCCACCGGGGAGCTGTTTTTT.

This sequence joins TRBV7-2 and TRBJ1-6, with D perhaps matching TRBD1 (6 bases). V was pared by 1 base and J by 9 bases, with 13 bases between. CDR1 is SGHTA, CDR2 FQGNSA, per germline. The CDR3 is 15 amino acids. CDR3 loop: CASSLETQGRSPLHF. Here the CDR3 DNA reads TGTGCCAGCAGCTTAGAGACTCAGGGGCGTTCACCCCTCCACTTT.